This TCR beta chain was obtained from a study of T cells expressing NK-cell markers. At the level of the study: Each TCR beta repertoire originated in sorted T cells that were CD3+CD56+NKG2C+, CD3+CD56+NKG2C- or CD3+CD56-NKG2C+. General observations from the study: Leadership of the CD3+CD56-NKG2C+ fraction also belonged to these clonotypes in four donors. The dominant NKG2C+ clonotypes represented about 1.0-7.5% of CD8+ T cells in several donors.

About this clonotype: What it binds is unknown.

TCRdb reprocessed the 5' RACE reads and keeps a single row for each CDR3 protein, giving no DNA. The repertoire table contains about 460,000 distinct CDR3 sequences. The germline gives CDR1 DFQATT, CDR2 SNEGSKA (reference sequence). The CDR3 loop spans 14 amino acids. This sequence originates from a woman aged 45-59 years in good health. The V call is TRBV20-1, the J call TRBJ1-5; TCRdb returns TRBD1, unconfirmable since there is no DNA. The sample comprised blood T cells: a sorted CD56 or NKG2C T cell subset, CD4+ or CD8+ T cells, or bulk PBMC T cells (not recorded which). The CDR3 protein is CSAPDRGGHQPQHF.